These T cell receptor beta chains were read from a single sample in a study of OX40 agonist ivuxolimab in advanced cancers. Generated by immunoSEQ multiplex PCR, the TCRdb table keeps only in-frame clones and is missing some. The table records 70,000 to 100,000 clones, 80% to 90% of them present only once. This specimen was CD4+ or CD8+ T cells sorted from blood, taken in a trial of the OX40 agonist ivuxolimab. Receptors originate from an adult with an advanced solid tumor such as melanoma, head and neck, liver or kidney cancer. CDR3s include the opening cysteine and the closing phenylalanine or tryptophan. The D gene is left open where the match is weak.

d_call j_call v_call cdr3_aa
- TRBJ2-7 TRBV7-2 CASSLGREQYF
- TRBJ1-2 TRBV28 CASSFGGVAGYTF
- TRBJ2-1 TRBV6-5 CASSYGLNEQFF
TRBD1 TRBJ1-4 TRBV2 CASSELRQGYEKLFF
- TRBJ1-1 TRBV10-2 CASSDPGQSSLEAFF
- TRBJ2-7 TRBV19 CASSIAPGALYEQYF
TRBD2 TRBJ2-7 TRBV28 CASVKGGGSEQYF
- TRBJ2-5 TRBV7-2 CASSFGALAETQYF
- TRBJ1-5 TRBV21-1 CASSKEGARGQPQHF
- TRBJ2-2 TRBV7-9 CASSYPLSRGVNGELFF
- TRBJ1-1 TRBV18 CASSPGQMNTEAFF
- TRBJ1-2 TRBV27 CASGTQGLEWGYTF
- TRBJ1-2 TRBV6-6 CASSYGYSNYGYTF
- TRBJ1-3 TRBV6-5 CASSYGGGNTIYF
- TRBJ1-1 TRBV27 CASSRPPGGKTEAFF
- TRBJ1-1 TRBV6-6 CASSYTGGGTEAFF
TRBD1 TRBJ1-5 TRBV10-3 CAISDRGPSNQPQHF
TRBD1 TRBJ2-7 TRBV29-1 CSVEEGTGNEQYF
- TRBJ2-3 TRBV7-3 CASSLGGTDTQYF
- TRBJ1-1 TRBV11-3 CASSLASGRPEAFF
- - TRBV11-2 CASSGVPSSYEQYF
TRBD2 TRBJ2-3 TRBV30 CAWSVKAGGATDTQYF
- TRBJ1-5 TRBV19 CASRGGNNQPQHF
- TRBJ2-7 TRBV10-3 CAISETRGTYEQYF
- TRBJ1-2 TRBV28 CASSIRSATNYGYTF
- TRBJ1-5 TRBV30 CAWSLVQYNQPQHF
TRBD1 TRBJ2-7 TRBV5-1 CASSLGDRGRYYEQYF
TRBD1 TRBJ2-7 TRBV7-9 CASSLKPGQGAAEQYF
- TRBJ2-5 TRBV6-1 CASSESHETQYF
- TRBJ1-3 TRBV30 CAWSKGDGNTIYF
- TRBJ2-7 TRBV18 CASSQNSGAYEQYF
- TRBJ2-7 TRBV5-1 CASSLLYESYEQYF
TRBD1 TRBJ2-1 TRBV28 CASEKGTGFNEQFF
- TRBJ2-1 TRBV7-3 CASSSKYGEQFF
- TRBJ1-4 TRBV5-1 CASSLVPATNEKLFF
- TRBJ2-1 TRBV7-8 CASSFGGSLTDDEQFF
TRBD1 TRBJ2-2 TRBV5-1 CASTGTGGNTGELFF
- TRBJ2-5 TRBV19 CASSPWAGETQYF
- TRBJ2-3 TRBV19 CASSIWSGNTDTQYF
- TRBJ2-1 TRBV6-1 CASSDGGGQFF
- - TRBV7-9 CASSPPGIADSYEQYF
- TRBJ1-5 TRBV28 CASSPQGNSNQPQHF
- TRBJ2-5 TRBV7-2 CASSQDYAKTQYF
- TRBJ2-5 TRBV11-3 CASSFTGYGETQYF
- TRBJ1-1 TRBV15 CATSRSQGRTEAFF